The sequence of this T cell receptor (beta chain) was determined in a study of T cell repertoires in cytomegalovirus infection. For the study at large: Recently described HLA-C-restricted plus well-studied HLA-B-restricted CMV epitopes were used.

Study results and caveats: HLA-C-restricted CMV clonotypes gave the most frequent clonotype in two of eight donors.

In the case of this clonotype: No antigen is known for it.

Per the germline V gene, CDR1 is MGHDK and CDR2 is SYGVNS. The CDR3 length is 12 residues. The V end was cut by 9 bases, the J end by 3 bases, with 8 bases between. Each CDR3 protein gets one entry after TCRdb re-called the reads with MiXCR. The profile shows approximately 270,000 distinct CDR3 sequences, roughly a fifth of them singletons. J is TRBJ1-4 and V is TRBV25-1; D remains unclear. The origin of this receptor is a human donor in good health (CMV status not recorded). Some clones in this sample may be carry-over from other donors' samples. The source material was cultured PBMCs, sampled from culture after CMV antigen stimulation. CDR3 sequence reads: CARDLSNEKLFF. In nucleotides, the CDR3 is TGTGCCAGAGATTTGTCTAATGAAAAACTGTTTTTT.